This passage covers 9 T cell receptor beta chains from one sample sequenced in a study of blood T cells in healthy people across ages. Using a J-beta primer mix together with a sample-barcoded 5' primer, a second PCR was run for roughly 6 to 12 cycles. In TCRdb, the 5' RACE reads were re-called with MiXCR into one record per CDR3 protein. Of more than 600,000 distinct CDR3 sequences detected, around 25% appear once; the ten largest clones hold more than 7.5%. These same records also appear under a second study, on T cells of mothers and their children.

Sequenced material: blood. All receptors derive from a boy aged 5-17 years in good health.

This clonotype was observed a few times. The chain joins TRBV9 to TRBJ1-2; D is undetermined. CDR1 SGDLS and CDR2 YYNGEE come from the germline V gene. The CDR3 is 14 residues long. Trimming shortened V by 4 bases and J by 3 bases, and 13 bases separated the two germline ends. CDR3 in DNA: TGTGCCAGCAGCCCTGGCGCGGGTGACTATGGCTACACCTTC. Protein sequence: CASSPGAGDYGYTF. The whole variable domain, remainder taken from reference TRBV9 and TRBJ1-2, is DSGVTQTPKHLITATGQRVTLRCSPRSGDLSVYWYQQSLDQGLQFLIQYYNGEERAKGNILERFSAQQFPDLHSELNLSSLELGDSALYFCASSPGAGDYGYTFGSGTRLTVV.

The V and J genes are TRBV4-3 and TRBJ2-1; 8 bases fit TRBD1. This CDR3 is 16 amino acids long. Germline V gives CDR1 LGHNA, CDR2 YSLEER. J lost 4 bases, V lost 0 bases, and 5 bases had no gene match. The CDR3 region is CASSQDRQGIYNEQFF. CDR3 nucleotide sequence: TGCGCCAGCAGCCAAGATCGACAGGGGATATACAATGAGCAGTTCTTC.

The gene calls are TRBV12-3 or TRBV12-4 and TRBJ2-5; D might be TRBD1 or TRBD2, each matching 5 bases. The V end was cut by 7 bases, the J end by 4 bases, with 13 bases between. The CDR3 sequence is 13 residues long. CDR3 region: CASNPGPGETQYF. CDR3 DNA sequence: TGTGCCAGCAACCCGGGACCGGGAGAGACCCAGTACTTC.

The chain is built from TRBV7-2 and TRBJ2-5; 12 bases align to TRBD2. The J call is uncertain, as TRBJ2-1 better fits the DNA end. Germline V gives CDR1 SGHTA, CDR2 FQGNSA. This CDR3 has 16 residues. In nucleotides, the CDR3 is TGTGCCAGCAGCAAGGGTGCTAGCGGGGGGGCCGATGAGCAGTTCTTC. Translated: CASSKGASGGADEQFF.

The genes are TRBV5-1 and TRBJ2-3; D is undetermined. V gave up 4 bases and J gave up 6 bases, with 9 bases separating them. The CDR3 runs 12 residues. The germline gives CDR1 SGHRS, CDR2 YFSETQ. DNA of the CDR3: TGCGCCAGCAGCGTCCCGGTGGATACGCAGTATTTT. Residues: CASSVPVDTQYF.

CDR3 in amino acids: CSARAPSSYEQYF. Here the CDR3 DNA reads TGCAGCGCCCGGGCCCCGAGCTCCTACGAGCAGTACTTC. The chain has TRBV29-1 and TRBJ2-7; D gene uncertain. The CDR3 extends over 13 amino acids. CDR1 is SQVTM, CDR2 ANQGSEA, per germline. Trimming removed 7 bases from V and 0 bases from J, with 13 bases in between.

Here the CDR3 DNA reads TGTGCCAGCAGCTTAGGGGGACAGGGCCGACGCAATCAGCCCCAGCATTTT. It is translated as CASSLGGQGRRNQPQHF. The chain employs TRBV7-9 and TRBJ1-5; 9 bases line up with TRBD1. This CDR3 has 17 residues. Germline V gene sequence: CDR1 SEHNR, CDR2 FQNEAQ (reference sequence). V trimming: 1 base; J trimming: 2 bases; junction bases outside the gene matches: 6. Drawing the rest from reference TRBV7-9 and TRBJ1-5, the complete variable domain is DTGVSQNPRHKITKRGQNVTFRCDPISEHNRLYWYRQTLGQGPEFLTYFQNEAQLEKSRLLSDRFSAERPKGSFSTLEIQRTEQGDSAMYLCASSLGGQGRRNQPQHFGDGTRLSIL.

The J gene is TRBJ2-5, the V gene TRBV29-1; possible D gene TRBD2, 6 bases. Trimming removed 2 bases from V and 5 bases from J, with 9 bases in between. The CDR3 totals 12 residues. Per the germline V gene, CDR1 is SQVTM and CDR2 is ANQGSEA. CDR3: CSVERRDETQYF. CDR3 coding DNA: TGCAGCGTTGAACGGCGGGATGAGACCCAGTACTTC.

Only a few counts were recorded for this clonotype. The genes are TRBV4-3 and TRBJ1-4; D not resolved. The CDR3 totals 15 residues. The germline V and J ends were trimmed by 1 base and 7 bases, with 13 bases remaining between them. Germline V gene data show CDR1 as LGHNA and CDR2 as YSLEER. The CDR3 nucleotides read TGCGCCAGCAGCCAAGGTTTCGGACTTGCTGAAAAACTGTTTTTT. Protein: CASSQGFGLAEKLFF.